Detailed here is one T cell receptor (beta chain). Its antigen is currently unknown. This entry is derived from a study of a mutant IDH1 vaccine in newly diagnosed glioma. Study overall: Sex distribution of treated patients was about 60% male and 37.5% female; mean age was about 40 years.

Assay used: immunoSEQ multiplex PCR; TCRdb lists only in-frame clones, some missing. The table lists approximately 92,000 clones, 83% of them singletons. Germline lookup yields CDR1 SQVTM and CDR2 ANQGSEA. The CDR3 totals 14 residues. V shed 3 bases and J shed 4 bases, with 15 bases lying between them. Findings of the study overall: It was over 85% of patients that developed vaccine-induced immune responses. Any relationship between pseudoprogression and changes in top peripheral T cell clonotypes seemed absent.

Time point described: baseline, week 1 (first vaccination visit). Indicated treatment: pre-vaccination baseline after standard-of-care therapy. The V and J genes are TRBV29-1 and TRBJ1-2, with D unresolved. This specimen consisted of PBMCs, obtained from a glioma patient treated with radiotherapy, temozolomide or both. This sequence originates from a woman aged 50 to 60 with glioma. Written as DNA, the CDR3 is TGCAGCGTTGACCTCTACGGGATTGGCTATGGCTACACCTTC. Translating gives CSVDLYGIGYGYTF. Together with reference TRBV29-1 and TRBJ1-2, the CDR3 gives the full variable domain: SAVISQKPSRDICQRGTSLTIQCQVDSQVTMMFWYRQQPGQSLTLIATANQGSEATYESGFVIDKFPISRPNLTFSTLTVSNMSPEDSSIYLCSVDLYGIGYGYTFGSGTRLTVV.